These T cell receptor beta chains were read from a single sample in a study of T cells in Graves' hyperthyroidism and ophthalmopathy. TCRdb re-called the multiplex PCR reads through MiXCR, storing one row per CDR3 protein. The table lists about 360,000 distinct CDR3 sequences, 13% of them singletons. The specimen was blood. The receptors derive from a woman younger than 35 with Graves' hyperthyroidism. CDR3s include the opening cysteine and the closing phenylalanine or tryptophan. Fields, in order: J gene, V gene, clone size, D gene, CDR3 protein, CDR3 DNA. A D gene is named only where the DNA matches it firmly. Clone size appears in some rows only: once, few, many, or a class for an expanded clone.

>TRBJ2-7|TRBV12-3/TRBV12-4|few|TRBD2
CASTPRPSGRVEQYF
TGTGCCAGCACACCTCGTCCGAGCGGGAGGGTTGAGCAGTACTTC
>TRBJ2-1|TRBV11-3|many|.
CASSLAGASSYNEQFF
TGTGCCAGCAGCTTAGCGGGAGCGAGCTCCTACAATGAGCAGTTCTTC
>TRBJ2-7|TRBV24-1|many|.
CATSEPGVPYEQYF
TGTGCCACCAGTGAACCAGGGGTCCCTTACGAGCAGTACTTC
>TRBJ1-2|TRBV28|many|TRBD1
CASSTPGTGAPYGYTF
TGTGCCAGCAGTACCCCCGGGACAGGGGCCCCGTATGGCTACACCTTC
>TRBJ2-3|TRBV14|.|.
CASNHFQGRGTDTQYF
TGTGCCAGCAACCACTTCCAGGGAAGAGGCACAGATACGCAGTATTTT
>TRBJ1-1|TRBV2|many|.
CASTREGTTEAFF
TGTGCCAGCACGCGGGAGGGTACCACTGAAGCTTTCTTT
>TRBJ2-3|TRBV14|few|.
CASSQVQGRADTQYF
TGTGCCAGCAGCCAAGTGCAGGGGCGAGCAGATACGCAGTATTTT
>TRBJ1-1|TRBV19|few|.
CASSDQVGTEAFF
TGTGCCAGTAGTGACCAGGTGGGCACTGAAGCTTTCTTT
>TRBJ2-2|TRBV5-6|many|.
CASSLVGLNTGELFF
TGTGCCAGCAGCTTGGTGGGGCTAAACACCGGGGAGCTGTTTTTT
>TRBJ2-5|TRBV11-1|many|.
CASSLANTHPGETQYF
TGTGCCAGCAGCTTAGCGAACACTCACCCCGGAGAGACCCAGTACTTC
>TRBJ2-6|TRBV18|.|.
CASSLYDSPGSGANVLTF
TGTGCCAGCTCACTATATGACAGCCCCGGCTCTGGGGCCAACGTCCTGACTTTC
>TRBJ2-3|TRBV5-1|.|TRBD2
CASSFGSGGPPNTQYF
TGCGCCAGCAGCTTCGGGAGCGGGGGGCCGCCCAATACGCAGTATTTT
>TRBJ2-7|TRBV20-1|many|TRBD1
CSAYPGQVSYEQYF
TGCAGTGCCTACCCAGGACAGGTCTCCTACGAGCAGTACTTC
>TRBJ1-1|TRBV9|.|.
CASSFRDGGLTEAFF
TGTGCCAGCAGCTTCCGGGACGGAGGACTAACTGAAGCTTTCTTT
>TRBJ1-3|TRBV28|many|TRBD1
CASSTPGTGLGNTIYF
TGTGCCAGCAGTACCCCCGGGACAGGGCTCGGAAACACCATATATTTT
>TRBJ2-2|TRBV6-1|few|TRBD1
CASSGGQGGSGELFF
TGTGCCAGCAGTGGGGGACAGGGGGGCTCCGGGGAGCTGTTTTTT
>TRBJ2-6|TRBV27|.|.
CASSFALYSGANVLTF
TGTGCCAGCAGTTTCGCCCTATACTCTGGGGCCAACGTCCTGACTTTC
>TRBJ2-3|TRBV7-2|many|TRBD2
CASSFSGSTDTQYF
TGTGCCAGCAGCTTTAGCGGGAGCACAGATACGCAGTATTTT
>TRBJ1-6|TRBV7-9|.|.
CASSSRASSYNSPLHF
TGTGCCAGCAGCTCGAGGGCCAGCTCCTATAATTCACCCCTCCACTTT
>TRBJ2-7|TRBV19|few|.
CASSSYDGPSSYEQYF
TGTGCCAGTAGTTCATATGACGGACCGTCCTCCTACGAGCAGTACTTC
>TRBJ2-4|TRBV9|.|TRBD2
CASSVVGEGPKNIQYF
TGTGCCAGCAGCGTAGTGGGGGAGGGCCCCAAAAACATTCAGTACTTC
>TRBJ2-1|TRBV20-1|many|TRBD1
CSPRRSGGEQFF
TGCAGTCCTAGGCGGTCAGGGGGAGAGCAGTTCTTC
>TRBJ2-7|TRBV28|many|.
CASTDRPYEQYF
TGTGCCAGCACAGACAGGCCCTACGAGCAGTACTTC
>TRBJ2-5|TRBV2|.|TRBD1
CASSGQGQGGETQYF
TGTGCCAGCAGTGGGCAGGGACAGGGAGGCGAGACCCAGTACTTC
>TRBJ1-1|TRBV4-2|few|.
CASSQEVPGGTEAFF
TGTGCCAGCAGCCAAGAGGTACCGGGGGGCACTGAAGCTTTCTTT
>TRBJ2-5|TRBV5-6|.|TRBD1
CASSLGQGGLGETQYF
TGTGCCAGCAGCTTAGGACAGGGGGGCCTCGGGGAGACCCAGTACTTC
>TRBJ2-2|TRBV7-3|many|.
CASSLWRPLSTGELFF
TGTGCCAGCAGCTTATGGAGGCCCCTTTCGACCGGGGAGCTGTTTTTT
>TRBJ1-4|TRBV12-3/TRBV12-4|many|TRBD1
CASTAWGQGSEKLFF
TGTGCCAGCACCGCTTGGGGACAGGGAAGCGAAAAACTGTTTTTT
>TRBJ2-7|TRBV27|.|TRBD1
CASTPGQGDYEQYF
TGTGCCAGCACCCCGGGACAGGGAGACTACGAGCAGTACTTC
>TRBJ2-7|TRBV28|many|.
CASSLPDRVSSYEQYF
TGTGCCAGCAGTTTACCGGACAGAGTGAGCTCCTACGAGCAGTACTTC
>TRBJ2-7|TRBV11-2|many|.
CASSDGRDYEQYF
TGTGCCAGCAGCGACGGGCGGGACTACGAGCAGTACTTC
>TRBJ2-1|TRBV20-1|many|.
CSARDGSPKEEQFF
TGCAGTGCTAGAGACGGGAGTCCCAAGGAGGAGCAGTTCTTC
>TRBJ1-6|TRBV27|many|.
CASSHRFHSPLHF
TGTGCCAGCAGTCACAGGTTTCATTCACCCCTCCACTTT
>TRBJ1-2|TRBV5-1|few|.
CASSLDGARSYTF
TGCGCCAGCAGCTTGGATGGGGCCAGGAGCTACACCTTC
>TRBJ1-5|TRBV13|many|.
CASSLRGVGNQPQHF
TGTGCCAGCAGTCTTAGGGGTGTCGGCAATCAGCCCCAGCATTTT
>TRBJ2-5|TRBV28|many|.
CASSFGGRWETQYF
TGTGCCAGCAGTTTCGGGGGGCGTTGGGAGACCCAGTACTTC
>TRBJ2-5|TRBV28|many|TRBD2
CASSFTSGQPLNGETQYF
TGTGCCAGCAGTTTTACTAGCGGCCAACCCCTGAACGGGGAGACCCAGTACTTC
>TRBJ2-3|TRBV6-1|many|.
CASSSERGTVSTDTQYF
TGTGCCAGCAGTTCTGAACGTGGGACTGTCAGCACAGATACGCAGTATTTT
>TRBJ1-4|TRBV7-9|.|.
CASSLPTAATNEKLFF
TGTGCCAGCAGCCTCCCCACGGCGGCAACTAATGAAAAACTGTTTTTT
>TRBJ1-1|TRBV6-1|many|.
CASSGRGFMNTEAFF
TGTGCCAGCAGTGGGAGAGGTTTCATGAACACTGAAGCTTTCTTT
>TRBJ2-5|TRBV20-1|many|.
CSAATQGETQYF
TGCAGTGCTGCGACCCAAGGAGAGACCCAGTACTTC
>TRBJ2-1|TRBV10-3|.|TRBD2
CAIRPGLGGNEQFF
TGTGCCATCAGACCGGGACTAGGGGGTAATGAGCAGTTCTTC
>TRBJ1-5|TRBV3-1|once|.
CASSHTGNGEPQHF
TGTGCCAGCAGTCATACAGGGAACGGGGAGCCCCAGCATTTT
>TRBJ2-5|TRBV5-4|few|TRBD2
CASSLAGSGRGETQYF
TGTGCCAGCAGCTTGGCGGGCAGCGGGAGAGGGGAGACCCAGTACTTC
>TRBJ1-6|TRBV4-3|.|.
CASSQDQGRNSPLHF
TGCGCCAGCAGCCAAGACCAGGGTAGGAATTCACCCCTCCACTTT
>TRBJ1-4|TRBV4-1|.|.
CASSQESAGTEKLFF
TGCGCCAGCAGCCAAGAAAGTGCAGGGACCGAAAAACTGTTTTTT
>TRBJ2-2|TRBV7-8|few|TRBD2
CASSPTAGVGGELFF
TGTGCCAGCAGCCCCACTGCGGGAGTAGGCGGGGAGCTGTTTTTT
>TRBJ1-2|TRBV11-2|many|.
CASSRVGGVRGGYTF
TGTGCCAGCAGCCGCGTGGGCGGGGTCCGGGGTGGCTACACCTTC
>TRBJ2-2|TRBV6-5|many|.
CASSYRYGEGGELFF
TGTGCCAGCAGTTACCGGTACGGAGAAGGAGGGGAGCTGTTTTTT
>TRBJ1-3|TRBV28|many|.
CASSLWGSGGNTIYF
TGTGCCAGCAGTTTGTGGGGTTCGGGGGGAAACACCATATATTTT
>TRBJ2-5|TRBV10-3|many|.
CAISESKIQETQYF
TGTGCCATCAGTGAGTCTAAGATCCAAGAGACCCAGTACTTC
>TRBJ2-5|TRBV9|many|.
CASSRSPGQETQYF
TGTGCCAGCAGCCGCTCCCCGGGGCAAGAGACCCAGTACTTC
>TRBJ2-2|TRBV2|.|.
CASSGTEALLETGELFF
TGTGCCAGCAGTGGAACGGAAGCTCTCCTGGAAACCGGGGAGCTGTTTTTT
>TRBJ2-3|TRBV4-2|.|.
CASSGQRGGRTDTQYF
TGTGCCAGCAGCGGACAGCGGGGCGGGCGCACAGATACGCAGTATTTT